The 9 T cell receptor beta chains presented below share a single source sample, sequenced in a study of cytomegalovirus exposure and HLA in healthy donors. PCR involved 60 Vbeta and 13 Jbeta primers. Sequenced by immunoSEQ multiplex PCR; TCRdb stores in-frame clones only, minus some. The sample lists about 76,000 clones; about 69% were seen once. The source material was PBMCs. The receptors were gathered from a woman between 35 and 50 years old in good health and CMV-seropositive.

The genes are TRBV7-9 and TRBJ1-5; a weak D match, TRBD1 (6 bases). The germline V gene has CDR1 SEHNR and CDR2 FQNEAQ (reference sequence). The germline V and J ends were trimmed by 0 bases and 1 base, with 13 bases remaining between them. The CDR3 is made up of 17 amino acids. The CDR3 region has the DNA TGTGCCAGCAGCTTAGCCCTTAACAGGGACAGCAATCAGCCCCAGCATTTT. Protein: CASSLALNRDSNQPQHF.

The rearrangement joins TRBV5-1 to TRBJ2-1, with TRBD2 matching 13 bases. Trimming at V came to 6 bases and at J to 5 bases, leaving 5 bases not matched to a gene. Germline lookup yields CDR1 SGHRS and CDR2 YFSETQ. The CDR3 covers 15 residues. The CDR3 bases are TGCGCCAGCACAAGTGGACTAGCGGGGGACAATGAGCAGTTCTTC. This codes for CASTSGLAGDNEQFF.

This chain links TRBV19 with TRBJ2-7; TRBD1 matches 9 bases. This CDR3 is built from 14 residues. V shed 3 bases and J 4 bases; nucleotides not matched to a gene: 4. The germline CDR1 and CDR2 sequences are LNHDA and SQIVND (reference sequence). As DNA, the CDR3 is TGTGCCAGTAGTATCGGGACAGGGTTATACGAGCAGTACTTC. As protein: CASSIGTGLYEQYF.

On this clone itself: The sample contains more than one DNA sequence encoding this CDR3. The chain joins TRBV7-6 to TRBJ1-1, with D perhaps matching TRBD1 (6 bases). Germline V gives CDR1 SGHVS, CDR2 FNYEAQ. Trimming took 3 bases from V and 1 from J, leaving 6 bases between them. This CDR3 spans 13 amino acids. Written as DNA, the CDR3 is TGTGCCAGCAGCTTGGACAGGAACACTGAAGCTTTCTTT. Translating gives CASSLDRNTEAFF.

The J gene is TRBJ2-3, the V gene TRBV6-5; 7 bases match TRBD2. Germline V gives CDR1 MNHEY, CDR2 SVGAGI. CDR3 length: 15 residues. J gave up 3 bases and V 0 bases, and 3 bases lay outside the gene matches. The CDR3 here is CASSYSGGRTDTQYF. The CDR3, as DNA: TGTGCCAGCAGTTACTCGGGGGGGAGGACAGATACGCAGTATTTT.

This clone has a single count. The gene calls are TRBV7-9 and TRBJ2-5, with D uncertain. The length of the CDR3 is 14 residues. Germline values: CDR1 SEHNR, CDR2 FQNEAQ (reference sequence). V gave up 4 bases and J gave up 5 bases, with 14 bases separating them. CDR3 protein: CASSSYSGPETQYF. The CDR3 DNA reads TGTGCCAGCAGCTCCTATAGTGGTCCGGAGACCCAGTACTTC. The entire variable domain, with the rest obtained from reference TRBV7-9 and TRBJ2-5, is as follows: DTGVSQNPRHKITKRGQNVTFRCDPISEHNRLYWYRQTLGQGPEFLTYFQNEAQLEKSRLLSDRFSAERPKGSFSTLEIQRTEQGDSAMYLCASSSYSGPETQYFGPGTRLLVL.

The V call is TRBV10-2, the J call TRBJ2-3; 7 nucleotides line up with TRBD2. This CDR3 region has 15 residues. Germline V gene sequence: CDR1 WSHSY, CDR2 SAAADI. Trimming at V came to 6 bases and at J to 2 bases, leaving 8 bases not matched to a gene. The CDR3 DNA follows: TGCGCCAGCAGGTCCGGGACTATCTACACAGATACGCAGTATTTT. Translation gives CASRSGTIYTDTQYF.

For this clone: One end of the junction varies from germline; a read error may be responsible. The chain carries TRBV7-3 and TRBJ2-5; 8 bases line up with TRBD2. Germline V gene lookup returns CDR1 SGHTA and CDR2 FQGTGA. The CDR3 length is 14 residues. The CDR3 loop is CASSLTSGGETQYF. The CDR3 nucleotides are TGTGCCAGCAGCCTAACTAGCGGAGGAGAGACCCAGTACTTC. Full variable domain (outside the CDR3, taken from reference TRBV7-3 and TRBJ2-5): GAGVSQTPSNKVTEKGKYVELRCDPISGHTALYWYRQSLGQGPEFLIYFQGTGAADDSGLPNDRFFAVRPEGSVSTLKIQRTERGDSAVYLCASSLTSGGETQYFGPGTRLLVL.

This clone was counted a few times. The chain joins TRBV29-1 to TRBJ2-5, with a possible D match to TRBD1 (5 bases). In germline, CDR1 is SQVTM, CDR2 ANQGSEA. Trimming removed 5 bases at V and 1 base at J, with 11 bases between. The CDR3 covers 13 residues. The CDR3, as DNA: TGCAGCGTTAAGGGTACAGGCCAAGAGACCCAGTACTTC. Its translation is CSVKGTGQETQYF.